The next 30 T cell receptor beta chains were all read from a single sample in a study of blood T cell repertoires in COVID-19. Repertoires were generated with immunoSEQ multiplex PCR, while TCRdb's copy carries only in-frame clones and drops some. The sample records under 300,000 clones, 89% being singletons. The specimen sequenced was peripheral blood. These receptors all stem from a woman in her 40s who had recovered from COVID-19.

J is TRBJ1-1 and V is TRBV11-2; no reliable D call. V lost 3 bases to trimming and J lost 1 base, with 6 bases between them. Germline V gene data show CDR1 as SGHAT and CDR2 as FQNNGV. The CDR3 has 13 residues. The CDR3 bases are TGTGCCAGCAGCTTCGGGGAGAACACTGAAGCTTTCTTT. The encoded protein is CASSFGENTEAFF. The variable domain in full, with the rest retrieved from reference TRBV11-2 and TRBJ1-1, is EAGVAQSPRYKIIEKRQSVAFWCNPISGHATLYWYQQILGQGPKLLIQFQNNGVVDDSQLPKDRFSAERLKGVDSTLKIQPAKLEDSAVYLCASSFGENTEAFFGQGTRLTVV.

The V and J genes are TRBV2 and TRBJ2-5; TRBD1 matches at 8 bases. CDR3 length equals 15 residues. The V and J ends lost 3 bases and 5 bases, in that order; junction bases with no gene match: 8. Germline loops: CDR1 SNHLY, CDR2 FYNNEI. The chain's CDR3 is CASSDATGAGETQYF. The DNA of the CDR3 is TGTGCCAGCAGTGACGCGACAGGGGCTGGGGAGACCCAGTACTTC.

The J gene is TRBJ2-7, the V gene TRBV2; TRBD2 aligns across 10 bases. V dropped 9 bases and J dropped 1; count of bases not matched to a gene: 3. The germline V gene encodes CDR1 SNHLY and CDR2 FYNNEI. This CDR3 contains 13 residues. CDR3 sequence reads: CASPGLASYEQYF. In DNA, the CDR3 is TGTGCCAGTCCGGGACTAGCGTCCTACGAGCAGTACTTC. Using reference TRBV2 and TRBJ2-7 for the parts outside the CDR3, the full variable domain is EPEVTQTPSHQVTQMGQEVILRCVPISNHLYFYWYRQILGQKVEFLVSFYNNEISEKSEIFDDQFSVERPDGSNFTLKIRSTKLEDSAMYFCASPGLASYEQYFGPGTRLTVT.

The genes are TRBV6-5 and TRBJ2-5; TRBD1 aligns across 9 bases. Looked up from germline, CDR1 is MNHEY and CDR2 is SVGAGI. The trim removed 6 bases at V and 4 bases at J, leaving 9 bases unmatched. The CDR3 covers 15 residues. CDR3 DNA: TGTGCCAGCAGCCCCGGGACAGGGCGTGGAGAGACCCAGTACTTC. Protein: CASSPGTGRGETQYF.

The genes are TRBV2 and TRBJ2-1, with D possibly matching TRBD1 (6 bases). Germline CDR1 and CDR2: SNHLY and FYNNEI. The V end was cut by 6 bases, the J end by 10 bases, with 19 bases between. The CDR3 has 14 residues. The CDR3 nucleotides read TGTGCCAGCAGGGACCGGGACCCGGGACAAGAGCAGTTCTTC. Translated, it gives CASRDRDPGQEQFF.

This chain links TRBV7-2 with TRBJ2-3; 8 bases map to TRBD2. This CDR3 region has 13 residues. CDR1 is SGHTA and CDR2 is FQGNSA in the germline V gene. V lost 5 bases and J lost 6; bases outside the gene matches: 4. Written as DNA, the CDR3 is TGTGCCAGCAGCACCGGACTAGCTGATACGCAGTATTTT. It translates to CASSTGLADTQYF.

CDR3 loop: CASSKEGGRKNIQYF. DNA of the CDR3: TGTGCCAGCAGCAAAGAGGGGGGGCGCAAAAACATTCAGTACTTC. The chain joins TRBV21-1 to TRBJ2-4; the DNA was not used to check the table's D call, TRBD2. TRBV21-1 counts as a pseudogene. This CDR3 spans 15 amino acids.

The CDR3 DNA reads as TGTGCCAGCAGCTTCGGGACTCCTGTAGAGACCCAGTACTTC. Translated: CASSFGTPVETQYF. This sequence joins TRBV7-2 and TRBJ2-5, with a possible D match to TRBD2 (6 bases). The CDR3 consists of 14 residues. Germline V CDR1 and CDR2: SGHTA, FQGNSA. Trimming removed 3 bases from V and 4 bases from J, with 12 bases in between.

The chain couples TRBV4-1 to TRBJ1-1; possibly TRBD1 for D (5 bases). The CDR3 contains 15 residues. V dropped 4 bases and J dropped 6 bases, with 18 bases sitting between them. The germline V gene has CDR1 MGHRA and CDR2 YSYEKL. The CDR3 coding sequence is TGCGCCAGCAGCCCCGGGGGACCCCTTACGCCTGAAGCTTTCTTT. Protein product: CASSPGGPLTPEAFF.

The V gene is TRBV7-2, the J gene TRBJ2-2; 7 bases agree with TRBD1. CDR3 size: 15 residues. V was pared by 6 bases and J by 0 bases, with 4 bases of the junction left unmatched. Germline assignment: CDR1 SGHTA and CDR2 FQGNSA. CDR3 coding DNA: TGTGCCAGCAGTCCCGGGACAGCGAACACCGGGGAGCTGTTTTTT. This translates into CASSPGTANTGELFF.

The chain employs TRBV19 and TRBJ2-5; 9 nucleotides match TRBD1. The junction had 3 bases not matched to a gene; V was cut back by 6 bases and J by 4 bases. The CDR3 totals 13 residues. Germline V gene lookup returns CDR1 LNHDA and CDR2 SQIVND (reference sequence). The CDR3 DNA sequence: TGTGCCAGTAGCTCGACAGGGGGAGAGACCCAGTACTTC. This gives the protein CASSSTGGETQYF.

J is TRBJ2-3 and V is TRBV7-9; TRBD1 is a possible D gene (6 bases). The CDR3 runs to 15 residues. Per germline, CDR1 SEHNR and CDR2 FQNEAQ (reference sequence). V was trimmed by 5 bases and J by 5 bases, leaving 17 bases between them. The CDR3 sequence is CASSGDTPIVDTQYF. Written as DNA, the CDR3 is TGTGCCAGCAGCGGGGACACCCCAATCGTAGATACGCAGTATTTT.

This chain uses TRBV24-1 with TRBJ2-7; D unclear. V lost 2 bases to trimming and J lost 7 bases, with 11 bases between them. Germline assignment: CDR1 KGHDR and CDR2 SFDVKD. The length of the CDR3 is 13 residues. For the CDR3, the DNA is TGTGCCACCAGTGATTGGCGGTCCGCGGAGCAGTACTTC. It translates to CATSDWRSAEQYF.

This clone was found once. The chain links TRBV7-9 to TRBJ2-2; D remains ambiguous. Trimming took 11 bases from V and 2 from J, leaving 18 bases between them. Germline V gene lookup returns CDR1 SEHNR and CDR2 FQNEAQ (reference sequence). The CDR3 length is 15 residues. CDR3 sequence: CAFLIGPSNTGELFF. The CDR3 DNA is TGTGCCTTCCTTATCGGTCCGTCTAACACCGGGGAGCTGTTTTTT.

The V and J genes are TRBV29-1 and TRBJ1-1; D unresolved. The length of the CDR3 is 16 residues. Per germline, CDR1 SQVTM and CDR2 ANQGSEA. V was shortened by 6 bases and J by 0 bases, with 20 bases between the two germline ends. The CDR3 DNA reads TGCAGCGTAGTGGCGGGATCCACGGGAATGAACACTGAAGCTTTCTTT. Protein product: CSVVAGSTGMNTEAFF.

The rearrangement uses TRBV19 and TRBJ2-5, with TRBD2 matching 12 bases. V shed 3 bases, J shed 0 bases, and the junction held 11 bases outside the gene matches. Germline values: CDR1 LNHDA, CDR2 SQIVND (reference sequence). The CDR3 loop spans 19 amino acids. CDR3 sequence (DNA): TGTGCCAGTAGTATGGTGTTGTCCTGGACTAGCGGGAACCAAGAGACCCAGTACTTC. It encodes CASSMVLSWTSGNQETQYF.

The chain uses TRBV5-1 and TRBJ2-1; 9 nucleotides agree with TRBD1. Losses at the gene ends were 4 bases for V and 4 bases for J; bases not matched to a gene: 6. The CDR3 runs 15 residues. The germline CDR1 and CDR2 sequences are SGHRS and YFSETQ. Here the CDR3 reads CASSGTGTGYNEQFF. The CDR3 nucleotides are TGCGCCAGCAGCGGAACCGGGACAGGGTACAATGAGCAGTTCTTC.

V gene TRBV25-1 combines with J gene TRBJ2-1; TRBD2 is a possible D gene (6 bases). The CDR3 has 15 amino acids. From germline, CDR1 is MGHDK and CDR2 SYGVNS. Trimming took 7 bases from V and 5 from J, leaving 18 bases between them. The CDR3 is CASTEGVGLNNEQFF. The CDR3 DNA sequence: TGTGCCAGCACAGAAGGTGTGGGACTTAACAATGAGCAGTTCTTC.

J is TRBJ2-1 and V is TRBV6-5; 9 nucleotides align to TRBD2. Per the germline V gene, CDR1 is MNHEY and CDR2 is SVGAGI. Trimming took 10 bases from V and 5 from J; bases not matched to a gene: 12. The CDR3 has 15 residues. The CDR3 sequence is CAIFPGTSRHNEQFF. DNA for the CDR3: TGTGCCATCTTCCCGGGGACTAGCCGCCACAATGAGCAGTTCTTC.

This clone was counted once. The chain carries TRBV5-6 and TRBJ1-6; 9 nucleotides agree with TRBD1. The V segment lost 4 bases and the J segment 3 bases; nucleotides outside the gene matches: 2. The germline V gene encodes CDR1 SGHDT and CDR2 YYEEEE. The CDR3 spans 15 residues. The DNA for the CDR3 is TGTGCCAGCAGCGACAGGGGGGACTATAATTCACCCCTCCACTTT. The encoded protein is CASSDRGDYNSPLHF.

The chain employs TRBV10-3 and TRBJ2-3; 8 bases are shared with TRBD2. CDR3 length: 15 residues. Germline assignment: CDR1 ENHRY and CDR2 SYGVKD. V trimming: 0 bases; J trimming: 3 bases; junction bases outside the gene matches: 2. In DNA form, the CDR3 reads TGTGCCATCAGTGAGTCCCAGCGGGAGACAGATACGCAGTATTTT. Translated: CAISESQRETDTQYF.

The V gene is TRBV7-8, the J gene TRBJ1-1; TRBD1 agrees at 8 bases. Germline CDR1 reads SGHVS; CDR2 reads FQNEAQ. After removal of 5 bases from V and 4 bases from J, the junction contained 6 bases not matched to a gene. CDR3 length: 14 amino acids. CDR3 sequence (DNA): TGTGCCAGCAGCCGCAGAGACAGGGGCACTGAAGCTTTCTTT. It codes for CASSRRDRGTEAFF.

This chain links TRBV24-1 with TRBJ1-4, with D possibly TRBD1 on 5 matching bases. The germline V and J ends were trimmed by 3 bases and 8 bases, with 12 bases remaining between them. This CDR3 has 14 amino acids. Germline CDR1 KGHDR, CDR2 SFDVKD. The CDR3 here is CATSDGGLGEKLFF. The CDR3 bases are TGTGCCACCAGTGATGGGGGACTTGGCGAAAAACTGTTTTTT.

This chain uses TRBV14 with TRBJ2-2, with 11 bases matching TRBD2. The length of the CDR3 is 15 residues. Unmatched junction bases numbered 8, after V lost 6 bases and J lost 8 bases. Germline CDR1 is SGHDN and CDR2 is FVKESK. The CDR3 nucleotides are TGTGCCAGCAGACTTAGCGGGAGGGCCCAGGGGGAGCTGTTTTTT. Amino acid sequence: CASRLSGRAQGELFF. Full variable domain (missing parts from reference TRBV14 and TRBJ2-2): EAGVTQFPSHSVIEKGQTVTLRCDPISGHDNLYWYRRVMGKEIKFLLHFVKESKQDESGMPNNRFLAERTGGTYSTLKVQPAELEDSGVYFCASRLSGRAQGELFFGEGSRLTVL.

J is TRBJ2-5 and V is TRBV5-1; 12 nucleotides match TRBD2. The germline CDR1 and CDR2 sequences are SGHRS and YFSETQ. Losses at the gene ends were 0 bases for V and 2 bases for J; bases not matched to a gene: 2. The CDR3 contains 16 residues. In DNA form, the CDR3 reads TGCGCCAGCAGCTTGGCGGGGACTAGCGGGCAAGAGACCCAGTACTTC. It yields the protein CASSLAGTSGQETQYF. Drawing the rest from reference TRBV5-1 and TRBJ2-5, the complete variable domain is KAGVTQTPRYLIKTRGQQVTLSCSPISGHRSVSWYQQTPGQGLQFLFEYFSETQRNKGNFPGRFSGRQFSNSRSEMNVSTLELGDSALYLCASSLAGTSGQETQYFGPGTRLLVL.

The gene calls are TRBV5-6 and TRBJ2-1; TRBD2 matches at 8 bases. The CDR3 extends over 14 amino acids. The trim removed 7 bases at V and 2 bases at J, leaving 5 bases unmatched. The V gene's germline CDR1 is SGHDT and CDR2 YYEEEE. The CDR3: CASGKGLAYNEQFF. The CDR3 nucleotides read TGTGCCAGCGGAAAGGGACTAGCCTACAATGAGCAGTTCTTC.

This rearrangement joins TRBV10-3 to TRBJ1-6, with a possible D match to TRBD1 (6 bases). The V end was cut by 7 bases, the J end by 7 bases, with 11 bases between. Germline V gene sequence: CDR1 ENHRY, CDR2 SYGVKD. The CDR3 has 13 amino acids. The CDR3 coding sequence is TGTGCCATCAACCCAGGGGACAATTCACCCCTCCACTTT. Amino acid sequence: CAINPGDNSPLHF.

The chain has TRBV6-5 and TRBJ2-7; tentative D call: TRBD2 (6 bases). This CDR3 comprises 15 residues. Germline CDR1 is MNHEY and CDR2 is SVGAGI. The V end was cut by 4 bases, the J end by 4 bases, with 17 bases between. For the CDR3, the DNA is TGTGCCAGCAGTTCCTCGGGGTCAGGGAGGTACGAGCAGTACTTC. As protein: CASSSSGSGRYEQYF.

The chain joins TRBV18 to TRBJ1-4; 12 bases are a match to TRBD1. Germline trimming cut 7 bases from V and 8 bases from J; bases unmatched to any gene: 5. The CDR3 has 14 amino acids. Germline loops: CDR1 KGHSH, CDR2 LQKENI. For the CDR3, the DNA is TGTGCCAGCTTCGCCGGGACAGGGGGCGAAAAACTGTTTTTT. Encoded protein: CASFAGTGGEKLFF.

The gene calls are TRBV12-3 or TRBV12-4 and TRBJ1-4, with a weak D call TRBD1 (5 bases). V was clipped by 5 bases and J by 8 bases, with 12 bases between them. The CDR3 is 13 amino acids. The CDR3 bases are TGTGCCAGCAGTGGGCAGGGCTGGGAAAAACTGTTTTTT. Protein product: CASSGQGWEKLFF.